The 3 T cell receptor beta chains below come from one sample, sequenced in a study of breast tumors, draining lymph nodes, adjacent tissues (dated by TCRdb to about 2016). Libraries were constructed by multiplex PCR. For sequencing, an Illumina HiSeq 2000 was employed. TCRdb passed the public sequencing reads through fastp at Q25 and MiXCR, retaining productive beta sequences. Here each entry gathers all rows of one CDR3 protein and keeps the most common genes and DNA. The table for this sample lists more than 30,000 distinct CDR3 sequences; under 80% of them were counted only once. Clones ranked in the top ten supply over 15% of the sample. The sample was breast tumor tissue. The receptors derive from a female donor with breast cancer. Some clones in this sample may be carry-over from other donors' samples.

In its sample, this clonotype was seen many times. The chain couples TRBV12-3 or TRBV12-4 to TRBJ2-1, with D maybe TRBD2 (6 bases). V shed 3 bases and J shed 7 bases, with 13 bases lying between them. CDR3 length: 14 amino acids. The chain's CDR3 is CASSFSGGRNEQFF. DNA for the CDR3: TGTGCCAGCAGTTTCTCCGGGGGTAGGAATGAGCAGTTCTTC.

This clonotype was detected ten times or more. A read error may produce the germline difference seen at one junction end. The chain is built from TRBV7-9 and TRBJ1-2, with D perhaps TRBD1 (6 bases). This CDR3 spans 15 amino acids. Germline V gene sequence: CDR1 SEHNR, CDR2 FQNEAQ (reference sequence). For the CDR3, the DNA is TGTGCCAGCAGCCCCGGGGGGGCTACTGACTATGGCTACCCCTTC. Its protein product is CASSPGGATDYGYPF. Looking up the rest from reference TRBV7-9 and TRBJ1-2 gives the full variable domain: DTGVSQNPRHKITKRGQNVTFRCDPISEHNRLYWYRQTLGQGPEFLTYFQNEAQLEKSRLLSDRFSAERPKGSFSTLEIQRTEQGDSAMYLCASSPGGATDYGYPFGSGTRLTVV.

The rearrangement links TRBV28 to TRBJ1-6, with D perhaps matching TRBD1 (5 bases). Germline V CDR1 and CDR2: MDHEN, SYDVKM. The CDR3 covers 15 residues. Trimming removed 3 bases from V and 5 bases from J, with 11 bases in between. The CDR3, as DNA: TGTGCCAGCAGTTTCCTGCAGGGAAATAATTCACCCCTCCACTTT. Translating it yields CASSFLQGNNSPLHF.